The rows below give T cell receptor beta chains drawn from one sample of a study of blood T cell repertoires in COVID-19. Libraries were prepared by immunoSEQ multiplex PCR; TCRdb keeps only in-frame clonotypes and omits some of them. The table shows approximately 360,000 clones, with around 86% occurring only once. The sample consisted of PBMCs or T cells enriched from blood (not recorded which). These receptors were collected from a woman aged 45-59 years who had recovered from COVID-19. CDR3s include the opening cysteine and the closing phenylalanine or tryptophan. The D gene is left open where the match is weak. Not all rows give a size; the values are once, few, many and, for expanded clones, a class.

>few|TRBJ2-7|TRBV18|TRBD1
TGTGCCAGCTCTATAAGGGACCGGGACAGGGGCTACGAGCAGTACTTC
CASSIRDRDRGYEQYF
>.|TRBJ2-4|TRBV7-2|.
TGTGCCAGCACCCCGGGGACTTTCGGGGACATTCAGTACTTC
CASTPGTFGDIQYF
>.|TRBJ1-5|TRBV20-1|.
TGCAGTGCTCGTGAAGGGGGAAATAGCAATCAGCCCCAGCATTTT
CSAREGGNSNQPQHF
>.|TRBJ1-1|TRBV4-3|.
TGCGCCAGCAGCCCCCTCGGGGCGGGGATGGCTGAAGCTTTCTTT
CASSPLGAGMAEAFF
>few|TRBJ2-2|TRBV19|TRBD2
TGTGCCAGTAGTATGCGGCGGGGGTCGAACACCGGGGAGCTGTTTTTT
CASSMRRGSNTGELFF
>few|TRBJ1-5|TRBV7-2|.
TGTGCCAGCAGCCTTAGTAGCGGTCAGCCCCAGCATTTT
CASSLSSGQPQHF
>.|TRBJ2-7|TRBV6-5|TRBD2
TGTGCCAGCAGGAGGCGGGGGGACGCCTACGAGCAGTACTTC
CASRRRGDAYEQYF
>.|TRBJ2-1|TRBV11-3|.
TGTGCCAGCAGCTTACCTGGAGCGGGCAGAGGAGTGACGAATGAGCAGTTCTTC
CASSLPGAGRGVTNEQFF
>.|TRBJ1-1|TRBV11-1|.
TGTGCCAGCAGCTCGCTGGGGGGAGCTTTCTTT
CASSSLGGAFF
>.|TRBJ1-5|TRBV5-8|.
TGTGCCAGCGCGTCTCGGCAAACAGGGATCAACCAGCCCCAGCATTTT
CASASRQTGINQPQHF
>few|TRBJ1-4|TRBV4-2|.
TGTGCCAGCAGCCAAGATCGGGGAAATAATGAAAAACTGTTTTTT
CASSQDRGNNEKLFF
>many|TRBJ1-3|TRBV12-3/TRBV12-4|.
TGTGCCAGCGGCGGGGCTGGAAACACCATATATTTT
CASGGAGNTIYF
>.|TRBJ2-7|TRBV3-1/TRBV3-2|TRBD2
TGTGCCAGCAGCCTAGCGGGAGGTGTCTCCTACGAGCAGTACTTC
CASSLAGGVSYEQYF
>.|TRBJ1-1|TRBV5-1|.
TGCGCCAGCAGCTTGACGGGGATGAACACTGAAGCTTTCTTT
CASSLTGMNTEAFF
>.|TRBJ1-1|TRBV9|.
TGTGCCAGCAGCGCAGAGGACTGGGACACTGAAGCTTTCTTT
CASSAEDWDTEAFF
>.|TRBJ1-2|TRBV30|.
TGTGCCTGGACAAAACATACACCGCTGCTGGGCTACACCTTC
CAWTKHTPLLGYTF
>.|TRBJ1-4|TRBV6-5|.
TGTGCCAGCAGTTACAGCGGGATCGCAACTAATGAAAAACTGTTTTTT
CASSYSGIATNEKLFF
>.|TRBJ2-2|TRBV19|TRBD1
TGTGCCAGTAGATCCGGGACAGGACCAGGACGTGGCACCGGGGAGCTGTTTTTT
CASRSGTGPGRGTGELFF
>.|TRBJ1-2|TRBV19|TRBD1
TGTGCCAGTAGTATCGACAGGGGGCGCTCCTATGGCTACACCTTC
CASSIDRGRSYGYTF
>.|TRBJ1-2|TRBV5-1|TRBD1
TGCGCCAGCAGCTCGGGGACAGTTTCTTCTGGCTACACCTTC
CASSSGTVSSGYTF
>.|TRBJ1-1|TRBV10-3|.
TGTGCCATCCCCCCGCGTGGCACTGAAGCTTTCTTT
CAIPPRGTEAFF
>.|TRBJ2-1|TRBV19|TRBD2
TGTGCCAGTAGTATTTCGCGGTCGGGGGGAAATGAGCAGTTCTTC
CASSISRSGGNEQFF
>.|TRBJ2-5|TRBV3-1/TRBV3-2|.
TGTGCCAGCAGCCAAGTCCGAGGCGAGACCCAGTACTTC
CASSQVRGETQYF
>.|TRBJ2-3|TRBV29-1|TRBD2
TGCAGCGTTATGAGTAGCGGGGTAACAGATACGCAGTATTTT
CSVMSSGVTDTQYF
>.|TRBJ1-2|TRBV9|TRBD1
TGTGCCAGCAGCGCCCGGGACAGGGACCCCTATGGCTACACCTTC
CASSARDRDPYGYTF
>.|TRBJ2-5|TRBV4-2|TRBD2
TGTGCCAGCAGCCAATTACTAGCGGGAGGCCAAGAAGAGACCCAGTACTTC
CASSQLLAGGQEETQYF
>.|TRBJ2-3|TRBV5-1|.
TGCGCCAGCAGCACAGTCGGCGAGAGGGGGGATACGCAGTATTTT
CASSTVGERGDTQYF
>.|TRBJ1-5|TRBV27|TRBD1
TGTGCCAGCAGTTATACGACAGGGATGCGGCAGCCCCAGCATTTT
CASSYTTGMRQPQHF
>.|TRBJ1-1|TRBV7-6|.
TGTGCCAGCAGCTTTGGACCCACGGGGGACACTGAAGCTTTCTTT
CASSFGPTGDTEAFF
>.|TRBJ2-1|TRBV5-4|.
TGTGCCAGCAGCTTAGGACTTGGGGACAATGAGCAGTTCTTC
CASSLGLGDNEQFF
>.|TRBJ1-2|TRBV19|.
TGTGCCAGTAGTTCGTGGGAGGGGCCAGACTCCTATGGCTACACCTTC
CASSSWEGPDSYGYTF